This TCR beta chain was observed in a study of a mutant IDH1 vaccine in newly diagnosed glioma. Across the whole study: Patients in the study were vaccinated eight times, receiving shots in weeks 1, 3, 5, 7, 11, 15, 19 and 23. It was radiotherapy, temozolomide, or both that patients received previously, with most receiving both.

This CDR3 comprises 16 residues. V lost 6 bases, J lost 2 bases, and 22 bases lay in between. Germline V gene data show CDR1 as SQVTM and CDR2 as ANQGSEA. General observations from the study: Most patients, approximately 93%, showed vaccine-induced immune responses.

Profiled with immunoSEQ multiplex PCR; TCRdb holds only in-frame clones, not every one. The data contain around 31,000 clones, roughly three fifths of them singletons. Time point in this sample: week 5, during vaccination. Topical imiquimod accompanied each vaccine dose, which consisted of 300 ug of mutant IDH1 20-mer peptide. Astrocytomas found in donors were new, WHO grade 3 or 4, IDH1-mutant and ATRX-lost. As for this clone: Its antigen is not identified.

Sequencing was performed on PBMCs, taken from a glioma patient whose treatment included an IDH1 peptide vaccine. The TCR sequence derives from a young woman with glioma. The rearrangement links TRBV29-1 to TRBJ1-2, with D hard to call. The CDR3 spells CSVGGFEEVSNYGYTF. In DNA form, the CDR3 reads TGCAGCGTGGGAGGATTTGAAGAGGTTTCAAACTATGGCTACACCTTC.